The 3 T cell receptor beta chains below come from one sample, sequenced in a study of OX40 agonist ivuxolimab in advanced cancers. Measured with immunoSEQ multiplex PCR; TCRdb has only the in-frame clones, and not every one. The sample lists around 30,000 clones; roughly 82% were seen once. The sequencing used CD4+ or CD8+ T cells sorted from blood, collected in a trial of the OX40 agonist ivuxolimab. The origin of the receptors is an adult with an advanced solid tumor such as melanoma, head and neck, liver or kidney cancer.

V is TRBV30 and J is TRBJ2-3; 9 bases agree with TRBD1. Germline V CDR1 and CDR2: GTSNPN, SVGIG (reference sequence). The ends lost 3 bases at V and 5 bases at J; junction bases unmatched: 12. The CDR3 length is 16 residues. For the CDR3, the DNA is TGTGCCTGGAGGGGGGTAGGGACAGGGATGGTAGATACGCAGTATTTT. This encodes CAWRGVGTGMVDTQYF.

The count of this clone is one. The chain links TRBV5-4 to TRBJ1-2, with D hard to call. The CDR3 extends over 15 amino acids. V was pared by 0 bases and J by 2 bases, with 11 bases between. Germline values: CDR1 SGHNT, CDR2 YYREEE (reference sequence). CDR3 coding DNA: TGTGCCAGCAGCTTGGGAGCGCGGCAGAACTATGGCTACACCTTC. Amino acids: CASSLGARQNYGYTF.

The CDR3 sequence: CASSADRSNEKLFF. CDR3 sequence (DNA): TGTGCCAGCTCAGCGGACCGATCTAATGAAAAACTGTTTTTT. The chain links TRBV18 to TRBJ1-4; D not certain. CDR1 KGHSH and CDR2 LQKENI come from the germline V gene. With 5 bases removed from V and 3 bases from J, the gap between germline ends came to 10 bases. The CDR3 loop spans 14 amino acids. Using reference TRBV18 and TRBJ1-4 for the parts outside the CDR3, the full variable domain is NAGVMQNPRHLVRRRGQEARLRCSPMKGHSHVYWYRQLPEEGLKFMVYLQKENIIDESGMPKERFSAEFPKEGPSILRIQQVVRGDSAAYFCASSADRSNEKLFFGSGTQLSVL.